The present entry profiles one TCR beta chain with its context. These data belong to a study of blood T cell repertoires in COVID-19. At the level of the study: There were acute and convalescent COVID-19 samples, and they came from the United States, Italy and Spain.

Authors' data handling: Reference gene primer amplification gave nucleated cell count estimates. Generated by immunoSEQ multiplex PCR, the TCRdb table keeps only in-frame clones and is missing some. V and J calls and clone size are those listed in that table; D and trimming were worked out from the DNA. The sample yields fewer than 350,000 clones, around 91% seen once. Recovered participants had two consecutive negative NP/OP PCR tests, healthcare professional clearance, or symptom resolution. The source material was PBMCs or T cells enriched from blood (not recorded which). This clonotype originated in a woman aged 35 to 49 who had recovered from COVID-19.

CDR3 in DNA: TGTGCCATCCGGGGGACCGACCCCGGGGAGCTGTTTTTT. It codes for CAIRGTDPGELFF. The chain couples TRBV10-3 to TRBJ2-2, with a tentative D call TRBD2 (6 bases). The CDR3 consists of 13 residues. V lost 8 bases, J lost 6 bases, and 13 bases lay in between. CDR1 is ENHRY, CDR2 SYGVKD, per germline.